These 9 T cell receptor beta chains were sequenced from one sample in a study of blood T cells in healthy people across ages. The use of a sample-barcoded 5' primer and a J-beta primer mix characterized a second PCR of roughly 6 to 11 cycles. A single record per CDR3 protein comes from TCRdb applying MiXCR to the 5' RACE reads. The sample shows 700,000 to 850,000 distinct CDR3 sequences, 53% of them seen only once. Source material: blood. Receptors originate from a man at least 80 years old in good health.

J is TRBJ2-5 and V is TRBV10-3, with D possibly being TRBD2 (6 bases). CDR1 is ENHRY and CDR2 is SYGVKD in the germline V gene. The germline V and J ends were trimmed by 4 bases and 4 bases, with 7 bases remaining between them. The CDR3 extends over 12 amino acids. This CDR3 is CAISGDLETQYF. Written as DNA, the CDR3 is TGTGCCATCAGTGGGGACTTAGAGACCCAGTACTTC.

This clonotype was detected a few times. The chain uses TRBV5-1 and TRBJ2-5, with 10 bases lining up with TRBD2. The J call may be incorrect, as the DNA end agrees better with TRBJ2-7. Germline V gives CDR1 SGHRS, CDR2 YFSETQ. This CDR3 has 15 amino acids. CDR3 amino acids: CASSLAPAGGGEQYF. The CDR3 DNA follows: TGCGCCAGCAGCTTGGCACCAGCGGGAGGGGGCGAGCAGTACTTC.

The chain uses TRBV4-2 and TRBJ2-3, with 10 bases aligning to TRBD2. Trimming at V came to 0 bases and at J to 5 bases, leaving 5 bases not matched to a gene. Germline values: CDR1 LGHNA, CDR2 YNFKEQ. CDR3 length: 16 amino acids. DNA of the CDR3: TGTGCCAGCAGCCAAGAAAGCGGGGGGGCCAAAGATACGCAGTATTTT. Translated: CASSQESGGAKDTQYF.

This clonotype was counted between two and nine times. The chain carries TRBV7-2 and TRBJ2-7, with D hard to call. The CDR3 spans 14 residues. The V gene lost 1 base and the J gene lost 0 bases, with 7 bases spanning the gap. Germline CDR1 and CDR2: SGHTA and FQGNSA. CDR3 sequence (DNA): TGTGCCAGCAGCTTAGTTTTGGGCTCCTACGAGCAGTACTTC. It specifies CASSLVLGSYEQYF.

The V call is TRBV6-5, the J call TRBJ2-1; D not resolved. Germline assignment: CDR1 MNHEY and CDR2 SVGAGI. The CDR3 spans 16 residues. V lost 6 bases and J lost 0, with 15 bases in between. In DNA, the CDR3 is TGTGCCAGCAGACGAGGCCTCTGGGGCTCCTACAATGAGCAGTTCTTC. Its translation is CASRRGLWGSYNEQFF.

This clonotype was found a few times. The chain is built from TRBV4-2 and TRBJ2-7, with 8 bases that match TRBD2. Germline V gene sequence: CDR1 LGHNA, CDR2 YNFKEQ. CDR3 length: 16 residues. With V trimmed by 3 bases and J by 0 bases, 7 bases remained unmatched. The CDR3 bases are TGTGCCAGCAGCCAGGAAGTAGCGGGGAGCTCCTACGAGCAGTACTTC. This gives the protein CASSQEVAGSSYEQYF.

This rearrangement joins TRBV20-1 to TRBJ2-1; D gene uncertain. CDR1 is DFQATT, CDR2 SNEGSKA, per germline (reference sequence). The CDR3 totals 16 residues. Trimming removed 1 base from V and 9 bases from J, with 22 bases in between. The CDR3 loop reads CSARGPDRTIGSEQFF. Here the CDR3 DNA reads TGCAGTGCTAGAGGTCCAGATCGAACTATCGGAAGTGAGCAGTTCTTC.

V and J are TRBV5-1 and TRBJ2-7; D ambiguous. This CDR3 comprises 11 residues. Trimming removed 3 bases at V and 8 bases at J, with 9 bases between. Germline V gene sequence: CDR1 SGHRS, CDR2 YFSETQ. The CDR3 DNA reads TGCGCCAGCAGCTCCAAGGACCAGCAGTACTTC. Translation: CASSSKDQQYF.

The chain couples TRBV3-1 to TRBJ2-7, with D possibly matching TRBD1 (6 bases). CDR1 LGHDT and CDR2 YNNKEL come from the germline V gene (reference sequence). CDR3 size: 14 residues. Trimming removed 3 bases at V and 0 bases at J, with 9 bases between. The CDR3 nucleotides read TGTGCCAGCAGCCACACGGACAGCTCCTACGAGCAGTACTTC. Translated: CASSHTDSSYEQYF.